The 17 T cell receptor beta chains in this list originate from one sample, sequenced in a study of T cell repertoires in cytomegalovirus infection. TCRdb re-called the reads with MiXCR, one entry per CDR3 protein. The sample includes fewer than 350,000 distinct CDR3 sequences, roughly 15% of them seen just once. Input material: PBMCs. The receptor set was obtained from a human donor in good health (CMV status not recorded). Some clones in this sample may be carry-over from other donors' samples.

The chain carries TRBV5-1 and TRBJ2-3; D gene unclear. Germline V lookup: CDR1 SGHRS, CDR2 YFSETQ. This CDR3 spans 16 amino acids. The V end was cut by 7 bases, the J end by 0 bases, with 18 bases between. This chain's CDR3 is CASSRLSRTSTDTQYF. CDR3 coding DNA: TGCGCCAGCTCCCGGCTCTCCCGCACTAGCACAGATACGCAGTATTTT.

Ten or more counts support this clonotype. V usage is TRBV7-9 and J usage is TRBJ1-4, with D maybe TRBD1 (6 bases). Trimming pared 7 bases from V and 5 bases from J, leaving 11 bases between. This CDR3 spans 13 amino acids. The germline CDR1 and CDR2 sequences are SEHNR and FQNEAQ (reference sequence). CDR3 loop: CASTTTGNEKLFF. Here the CDR3 DNA reads TGTGCCAGCACCACAACAGGGAATGAAAAACTGTTTTTT.

In this sample, this clonotype turned up a few times. The DNA of the CDR3 is TGTGCCAGCAGGACAGGGAGGCAGGAGACCCAGTACTTC. It translates to CASRTGRQETQYF. The V gene is TRBV5-6, the J gene TRBJ2-5; maybe TRBD1 (7 bases). Germline lookup yields CDR1 SGHDT and CDR2 YYEEEE. The CDR3 is 13 amino acids. Trimming removed 5 bases at V and 5 bases at J, with 13 bases between. Together with reference TRBV5-6 and TRBJ2-5, the CDR3 gives the full variable domain: DAGVTQSPTHLIKTRGQQVTLRCSPKSGHDTVSWYQQALGQGPQFIFQYYEEEERQRGNFPDRFSGHQFPNYSSELNVNALLLGDSALYLCASRTGRQETQYFGPGTRLLVL.

V is TRBV5-5 and J is TRBJ2-5; 7 bases are a match to TRBD1. J was trimmed by 5 bases and V by 6 bases; bases with no gene match: 10. The CDR3 runs to 14 residues. Germline V CDR1 and CDR2: SGHKS, YYEKEE (reference sequence). The CDR3 DNA is TGTGCCAGCATCAACCCGACAGGGAAGGAGACCCAGTACTTC. Translation: CASINPTGKETQYF.

This clonotype turned up a few times. The chain combines TRBV2 with TRBJ2-5, with 7 bases matching TRBD2. The CDR3 consists of 14 residues. The V gene's germline CDR1 is SNHLY and CDR2 FYNNEI. J was trimmed by 5 bases and V by 4 bases; bases with no gene match: 7. CDR3 loop: CASSGTRPEETQYF. In DNA, the CDR3 is TGTGCCAGCAGTGGGACTAGGCCGGAGGAGACCCAGTACTTC.

This clonotype has only a few counts. This CDR3 is CASSQVGGGTRPYEQYF. Here the CDR3 DNA reads TGTGCCAGCAGCCAAGTGGGGGGGGGGACTAGACCCTACGAGCAGTACTTC. J is TRBJ2-7 and V is TRBV4-2, with 8 bases that match TRBD2. The junction had 10 bases not matched to a gene; V was cut back by 1 base and J by 2 bases. This CDR3 has 17 amino acids. Germline V gene lookup returns CDR1 LGHNA and CDR2 YNFKEQ.

J is TRBJ1-3 and V is TRBV4-1; D is possibly TRBD1 (5 bases). Germline CDR1 is MGHRA and CDR2 is YSYEKL. CDR3 length: 17 amino acids. The V gene lost 1 base and the J gene lost 0 bases, with 13 bases spanning the gap. As DNA, the CDR3 is TGCGCCAGCAGCCAAGTCCCCCGGGACCGCTCTGGAAACACCATATATTTT. This codes for CASSQVPRDRSGNTIYF.

This clonotype was seen a handful of times. The CDR3, as DNA: TGTGCCAGCAGCTTAGGTGCGGTCAGTCATTCACCCCTCCACTTT. Protein: CASSLGAVSHSPLHF. J is TRBJ1-6 and V is TRBV13; D gene ambiguous. V was clipped by 0 bases and J by 8 bases, with 11 bases between them. In germline, CDR1 is PRHDT, CDR2 FYEKMQ (reference sequence). CDR3 size: 15 residues.

V gene TRBV7-2 combines with J gene TRBJ1-1; no definite D call. CDR1 SGHTA and CDR2 FQGNSA come from the germline V gene. The CDR3 is made up of 14 amino acids. Trimming removed 0 bases from V and 10 bases from J, with 15 bases in between. The CDR3 reads CASSLAGGNAAAFF. CDR3 DNA: TGTGCCAGCAGCTTAGCGGGAGGGAATGCTGCAGCTTTCTTT.

The table lists this clonotype with a few counts. The J gene is TRBJ2-7, the V gene TRBV6-2 or TRBV6-3; 9 bases are a match to TRBD1. Germline V gene lookup returns CDR1 MNHEY and CDR2 SVGEGT. The junction had 12 bases not matched to a gene; V was cut back by 4 bases and J by 5 bases. This CDR3 contains 16 residues. DNA of the CDR3: TGTGCCAGCAGTTCCCCCTTCGGGACAGGGTTCGACGAGCAGTACTTC. Protein sequence: CASSSPFGTGFDEQYF.

The rearrangement uses TRBV18 and TRBJ2-1; tentatively, D is TRBD1 or TRBD2 (6 bases each). The CDR3 consists of 18 residues. The germline V gene has CDR1 KGHSH and CDR2 LQKENI. The V end lost 5 bases, the J end lost 5 bases, and 25 bases lay between the germline ends. CDR3 in amino acids: CASSYFESRGGDNNEQFF. In DNA form, the CDR3 reads TGTGCCAGCTCATACTTCGAGTCACGCGGCGGGGACAACAATGAGCAGTTCTTC.

This clonotype has a handful of counts. A much larger clonotype is one base distant, so this may be a read error. The chain is built from TRBV11-2 and TRBJ1-5; no clear D. V was pared by 2 bases and J by 1 base, with 3 bases between. CDR1 and CDR2 from the germline V gene are SGHAT and FQNNGV. CDR3 size: 13 residues. The CDR3 nucleotides are TGTGCCAGCAGCTTATGGAGCAATCAGCCCCAGCATTTT. Its protein product is CASSLWSNQPQHF.

The CDR3 DNA reads as TGTGCCAGCACCAACGGGGCGGGCCCTTACAATGAGCAGTTCTTC. It translates to CASTNGAGPYNEQFF. The chain links TRBV7-2 to TRBJ2-1; D is tentatively TRBD1 or TRBD2 (5 bases each). Deletions cut 7 bases from V and 4 bases from J, with 17 bases between. CDR1 and CDR2 (germline): SGHTA, FQGNSA. The CDR3 totals 15 residues.

The sample holds many counts of this clonotype. The rearrangement uses TRBV2 and TRBJ1-2; D is uncertain. The CDR3 consists of 13 residues. Germline V lookup: CDR1 SNHLY, CDR2 FYNNEI. V was pared by 2 bases and J by 8 bases, with 12 bases between. The CDR3 sequence is CASSEPPVIGYTF. CDR3 bases: TGTGCCAGCAGTGAACCCCCCGTCATCGGCTACACCTTC.

This clonotype was detected many times. The V gene is TRBV15, the J gene TRBJ2-7; 7 bases align to TRBD1. V shed 1 base and J 5 bases; nucleotides not matched to a gene: 8. The length of the CDR3 is 15 residues. Germline V lookup: CDR1 LNHNV, CDR2 YYDKDF (reference sequence). DNA for the CDR3: TGTGCCACCAGCAGAGTCGAGACAGGGTTACACGAGCAGTACTTC. Residues: CATSRVETGLHEQYF. Complete variable domain (other parts from reference TRBV15 and TRBJ2-7): DAMVIQNPRYQVTQFGKPVTLSCSQTLNHNVMYWYQQKSSQAPKLLFHYYDKDFNNEADTPDNFQSRRPNTSFCFLDIRSPGLGDTAMYLCATSRVETGLHEQYFGPGTRLTVT.

This clonotype was recorded many times. This chain uses TRBV7-3 with TRBJ2-2, with D possibly TRBD1 on 6 matching bases. This CDR3 has 16 amino acids. Trimming pared 5 bases from V and 4 bases from J, leaving 17 bases between. Per the germline V gene, CDR1 is SGHTA and CDR2 is FQGTGA. CDR3: CASSPTTTGPTGELFF. The CDR3 DNA sequence: TGTGCCAGCAGCCCCACAACTACAGGGCCCACCGGGGAGCTGTTTTTT.

This clonotype was recorded many times. J is TRBJ1-3 and V is TRBV28; 8 positions match TRBD1. This CDR3 has 14 residues. V shed 9 bases, J shed 0 bases, and the junction held 4 bases outside the gene matches. In germline, CDR1 is MDHEN, CDR2 SYDVKM. CDR3 DNA sequence: TGTGCCAGTCGGACAGGGTTCTCTGGAAACACCATATATTTT. Translation: CASRTGFSGNTIYF.